The sequence of this TCR beta chain was determined in a study of blood T cells in healthy people across ages. Study-wide results and limits: Long-lived donors exceeded aged donors in naive CD4+ cells and diversity. Changes seen in expanded clonotypes were possibly confounded by donor CMV status left unknown.

The CDR3 spans 14 residues. CDR1 is DFQATT, CDR2 SNEGSKA, per germline (reference sequence). Trimming cost V 0 bases and J 1 base, with 7 bases left between them. Notes on this clonotype: Its target is unknown.

A second PCR, run for about 7 to 12 cycles, used a sample-barcoded 5' primer plus a J-beta primer mix. TCRdb itself ran the 5' RACE reads through MiXCR, one entry per CDR3 protein. The sample includes about 1 million distinct CDR3 sequences, 40% to 45% of them seen just once. This receptor was identified in a woman aged 55-70 years in good health. The specimen sequenced was blood. The chain links TRBV20-1 to TRBJ2-1; D is possibly TRBD2 (6 bases). DNA of the CDR3: TGCAGTGCTAGAGATGGGGGGTCCTACAATGAGCAGTTCTTC. It yields the protein CSARDGGSYNEQFF.